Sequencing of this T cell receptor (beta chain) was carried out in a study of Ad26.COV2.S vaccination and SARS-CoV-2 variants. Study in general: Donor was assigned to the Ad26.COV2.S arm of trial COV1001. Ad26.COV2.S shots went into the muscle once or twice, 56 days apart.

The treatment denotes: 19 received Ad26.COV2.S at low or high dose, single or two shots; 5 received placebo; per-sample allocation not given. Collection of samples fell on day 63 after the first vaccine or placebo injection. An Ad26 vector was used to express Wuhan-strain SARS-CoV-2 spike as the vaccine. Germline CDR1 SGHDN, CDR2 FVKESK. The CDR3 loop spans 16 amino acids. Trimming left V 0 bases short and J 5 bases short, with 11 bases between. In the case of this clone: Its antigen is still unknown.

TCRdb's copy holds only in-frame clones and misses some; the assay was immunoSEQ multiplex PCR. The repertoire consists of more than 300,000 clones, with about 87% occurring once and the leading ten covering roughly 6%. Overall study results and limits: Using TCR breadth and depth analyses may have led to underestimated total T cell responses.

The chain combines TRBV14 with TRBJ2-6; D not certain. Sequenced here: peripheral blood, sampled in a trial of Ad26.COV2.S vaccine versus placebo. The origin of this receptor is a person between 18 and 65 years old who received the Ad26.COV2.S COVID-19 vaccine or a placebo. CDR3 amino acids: CASSQDSVVWANVLTF. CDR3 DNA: TGTGCCAGCAGCCAAGACTCGGTAGTCTGGGCCAACGTCCTGACTTTC.